This T cell receptor beta chain was profiled in a study of cytomegalovirus exposure and HLA in healthy donors. Trimming took 4 bases from V and 5 from J, leaving 11 bases between them. Germline CDR1 reads SGHNT; CDR2 reads YENEEA. CDR3 length equals 13 residues. Regarding this clone: Its antigen is not identified.

Study-level results: Testing in vitro showed a few CMV-associated chains specific for CMV antigens. What TCR beta sequences reportedly achieved was accurate prediction of HLA-A and HLA-B alleles in most subjects.

PCR employed 60 Vbeta and 13 Jbeta primers. Assay: immunoSEQ multiplex PCR; the TCRdb copy retains only in-frame clones and omits some. The sample data list 200,000 to 250,000 clones. The material sequenced was PBMCs. The TCR sequence derives from a woman aged 25 to 39 in good health and CMV-seropositive. V is TRBV11-3 and J is TRBJ1-1; tentatively, D is TRBD1 (6 bases). The CDR3 here is CASSWAGETEAFF. The DNA of the CDR3 is TGTGCCAGCAGCTGGGCAGGGGAGACTGAAGCTTTCTTT.